The 18 T cell receptor beta chains in this list originate from one sample, sequenced in a study of human T cells and chemical hapten exposure. One entry per CDR3 protein, called by TCRdb with MiXCR from the RACE reads. The data contain 130,000 or so distinct CDR3 sequences, approximately 9.5% of them singletons. Time point indicated: healthy volunteer bleed at 2 weeks. Extraction of total RNA was performed on unfractionated whole blood. The sample taken for sequencing was whole blood. Source of these receptors: a male donor in good health. Some clones in this sample may be carry-over from other donors' samples.

The rearrangement uses TRBV6-1 and TRBJ1-5; 7 bases match TRBD1. Germline loops: CDR1 MNHNS, CDR2 SASEGT. There are 16 residues in the CDR3. Trimming at V came to 6 bases and at J to 0 bases, leaving 8 bases not matched to a gene. The CDR3 sequence: CASRLRDRDSNQPQHF. The CDR3 nucleotides are TGTGCCAGCAGGTTAAGAGACAGGGATAGCAATCAGCCCCAGCATTTT.

To note about this clonotype: A much larger clonotype is one base distant, so this may be a read error. This chain connects TRBV7-2 to TRBJ2-7; D may be TRBD2 (6 bases). The CDR3 is 15 residues long. CDR1 is SGHTA, CDR2 FQGNSA, per germline. The CDR3: CANSREAGTTYEQYF. The CDR3, as DNA: TGTGCCAACAGCCGCGAAGCGGGTACCACCTACGAGCAGTACTTC.

This clonotype was picked up a small number of times. J is TRBJ2-3 and V is TRBV4-1; 7 nucleotides match TRBD2. Unmatched junction bases numbered 20, after V lost 3 bases and J lost 5 bases. The CDR3 consists of 19 residues. The V gene's germline CDR1 is MGHRA and CDR2 YSYEKL. CDR3 protein: CASSQWGVGAGDSGDTQYF. CDR3 nucleotides: TGCGCCAGCAGCCAGTGGGGGGTCGGGGCGGGGGATAGCGGAGATACGCAGTATTTT.

The V call is TRBV7-3, the J call TRBJ2-2; TRBD2 matches 15 bases. The ends lost 2 bases at V and 6 bases at J; junction bases unmatched: 10. Looked up from germline, CDR1 is SGHTA and CDR2 is FQGTGA. CDR3 length: 19 amino acids. CDR3 nucleotides: TGTGCCAGCAGCTTACCGGGACTAGCGGGGGGTATAGACGCCGGGGAGCTGTTTTTT. Protein: CASSLPGLAGGIDAGELFF.

This clonotype has just a few counts. The chain employs TRBV11-2 and TRBJ1-4, with D unresolved. The CDR3 totals 13 residues. Trimming took off 4 bases at V and 8 bases at J, with 11 bases between the two ends. From germline, CDR1 is SGHAT and CDR2 FQNNGV. The CDR3 is CASSSYSGEKLFF. For the CDR3, the DNA is TGTGCCAGCAGCTCCTACTCCGGGGAAAAACTGTTTTTT.

This clonotype was picked up a small number of times. This chain joins TRBV7-9 and TRBJ1-1; D might be TRBD1 (5 bases). Germline assignment: CDR1 SEHNR and CDR2 FQNEAQ (reference sequence). This CDR3 has 16 residues. V lost 5 bases to trimming and J lost 1 base, with 17 bases between them. CDR3 region: CASSLRSGRENTEAFF. The CDR3 region has the DNA TGTGCCAGCAGCCTTAGGTCGGGACGGGAGAACACTGAAGCTTTCTTT.

The table lists this clonotype with many counts. The chain links TRBV24-1 to TRBJ2-1, with 16 nucleotides matching TRBD2. V lost 3 bases and J lost 10; bases outside the gene matches: 8. Germline V lookup: CDR1 KGHDR, CDR2 SFDVKD. The CDR3 has 17 amino acids. This CDR3 is CATSDAGTSGRAEEQFF. In DNA, the CDR3 is TGTGCCACCAGTGATGCCGGGACTAGCGGGAGGGCGGAGGAGCAGTTCTTC.

This clonotype was counted a few times. This sequence joins TRBV2 and TRBJ1-5, with a weak D call TRBD1 (5 bases). V lost 11 bases and J 2 bases, leaving 19 bases between the germline ends. This CDR3 has 15 residues. Germline CDR1 and CDR2: SNHLY and FYNNEI. For the CDR3, the DNA is TGTGCCGGGGCCAGCTCCGGGGGGGGCAATCAGCCCCAGCATTTT. Protein: CAGASSGGGNQPQHF. Looking up the rest from reference TRBV2 and TRBJ1-5 gives the full variable domain: EPEVTQTPSHQVTQMGQEVILRCVPISNHLYFYWYRQILGQKVEFLVSFYNNEISEKSEIFDDQFSVERPDGSNFTLKIRSTKLEDSAMYFCAGASSGGGNQPQHFGDGTRLSIL.

This clonotype was counted a few times. J is TRBJ2-1 and V is TRBV5-6, with D unclear. Between the trimmed V and J ends, which lost 3 bases and 0 bases, there was a span of 13 bases. Germline loops: CDR1 SGHDT, CDR2 YYEEEE. The CDR3 runs to 16 residues. The chain's CDR3 is CASSWTEGISYNEQFF. CDR3 DNA sequence: TGTGCCAGCAGCTGGACCGAAGGGATCTCCTACAATGAGCAGTTCTTC.

The chain links TRBV7-2 to TRBJ2-7, with TRBD2 identical over 9 bases. Germline CDR1 reads SGHTA; CDR2 reads FQGNSA. The V and J ends lost 3 bases and 3 bases, in that order; junction bases with no gene match: 3. This CDR3 has 14 residues. CDR3 in DNA: TGTGCCAGCAGCTTTAGCGGGGGTGACTACGAGCAGTACTTC. This codes for CASSFSGGDYEQYF.

The chain uses TRBV15 and TRBJ2-7; 8 positions agree with TRBD2. V was pared by 5 bases and J by 5 bases, with 5 bases of the junction left unmatched. The CDR3 loop spans 13 amino acids. The germline V gene has CDR1 LNHNV and CDR2 YYDKDF (reference sequence). The CDR3 region is CATSQRGSDEQYF. CDR3 DNA: TGTGCCACCAGCCAGCGGGGGTCGGACGAGCAGTACTTC.

A note on this clonotype: This could be a read error, since a much larger clone is one nucleotide away. The V call is TRBV20-1, the J call TRBJ1-5; a possible D gene is TRBD1 (6 bases). The CDR3 extends over 15 amino acids. Germline lookup yields CDR1 DFQATT and CDR2 SNEGSKA (reference sequence). The CDR3, as DNA: TGCAGTGCTAGAGCCTTGGACAGTGGAAATCAGTCCCAGCATTTT. Protein sequence: CSARALDSGNQSQHF.

In this sample, this clonotype turned up many times. This chain connects TRBV4-1 to TRBJ2-2, with 7 bases that match TRBD1. Germline V CDR1 and CDR2: MGHRA, YSYEKL. The CDR3 has 17 residues. J was trimmed by 2 bases and V by 0 bases; bases with no gene match: 6. The chain's CDR3 is CASSQESRDRNTGELFF. The CDR3 DNA reads as TGCGCCAGCAGCCAAGAGTCTAGGGACAGAAACACCGGGGAGCTGTTTTTT.

V is TRBV6-1 and J is TRBJ1-5; maybe TRBD1 (5 bases). Germline CDR1 MNHNS, CDR2 SASEGT. The CDR3 consists of 17 residues. Trimming shortened V by 5 bases and J by 0 bases, and 17 bases separated the two germline ends. CDR3 in DNA: TGTGCCAGCAGTACCCGCGAGGGGATCTATAGCAATCAGCCCCAGCATTTT. This gives the protein CASSTREGIYSNQPQHF.

This clonotype showed up many times. CDR3 sequence: CASSLEGTAGTIYF. CDR3 nucleotides: TGTGCCAGCAGCTTGGAGGGGACAGCTGGCACCATATATTTT. This chain links TRBV5-6 with TRBJ1-3, with 7 nucleotides matching TRBD1. The CDR3 runs 14 residues. V lost 0 bases and J lost 9; bases outside the gene matches: 6. From germline, CDR1 is SGHDT and CDR2 YYEEEE.

For the CDR3, the DNA is TGTGCCAGCAGCTTAGACAGGGGAAGCCTTAATTCACCCCTCCACTTT. This translates into CASSLDRGSLNSPLHF. V gene TRBV7-8 combines with J gene TRBJ1-6; 7 bases map to TRBD1. Trimming cost V 1 base and J 6 bases; bases outside gene matches: 6. This CDR3 is 16 amino acids long. Germline V gene data show CDR1 as SGHVS and CDR2 as FQNEAQ.

CDR3 residues: CASSLFQGAYEQYF. The DNA of the CDR3 is TGTGCCAGCAGTTTATTCCAGGGGGCATACGAGCAGTACTTC. The chain has TRBV27 and TRBJ2-7; 8 bases are shared with TRBD1. The germline gives CDR1 MNHEY, CDR2 SMNVEV (reference sequence). The CDR3 sequence is 14 residues long. V was pared by 1 base and J by 4 bases, with 3 bases of the junction left unmatched.

The rearrangement uses TRBV7-2 and TRBJ2-3; 13 positions match TRBD2. The ends lost 4 bases at V and 2 bases at J; junction bases unmatched: 6. Germline V CDR1 and CDR2: SGHTA, FQGNSA. The CDR3 runs to 17 residues. CDR3 nucleotides: TGTGCCAGCAGCTGGACTAGCGGGGGCGTCCTCACAGATACGCAGTATTTT. It codes for CASSWTSGGVLTDTQYF. Full variable domain (missing parts from reference TRBV7-2 and TRBJ2-3): GAGVSQSPSNKVTEKGKDVELRCDPISGHTALYWYRQSLGQGLEFLIYFQGNSAPDKSGLPSDRFSAERTGGSVSTLTIQRTQQEDSAVYLCASSWTSGGVLTDTQYFGPGTRLTVL.